The rows below give T cell receptor beta chains drawn from one sample of a study of cytomegalovirus exposure and HLA in healthy donors. Generated by immunoSEQ multiplex PCR, the TCRdb table keeps only in-frame clones and is missing some. The sample lists 180,000 or so clones, approximately 86% occurring once. The material sequenced was PBMCs. Every receptor here comes from a male donor in good health and CMV-seronegative. The CDR3 runs from the conserved cysteine through the conserved F or W. Each record gives: J gene, D gene, V gene, clone size, CDR3 protein, CDR3 DNA. The D gene is left open where the match is weak. Part of the rows lack a size; the others show once, few, many or a class for expanded clones.

TRBJ2-7 TRBD2 TRBV2 - CASGSAGGYEQYF TGTGCCAGCGGGAGTGCGGGAGGTTACGAGCAGTACTTC
TRBJ1-4 - TRBV6-6 - CASKGQLTTNEKLFF TGTGCCAGCAAAGGACAGCTTACAACTAATGAAAAACTGTTTTTT
TRBJ2-1 - TRBV25-1 - CASSEVGGGPYNEQFF TGTGCCAGCAGTGAAGTAGGCGGGGGCCCCTACAATGAGCAGTTCTTC
TRBJ2-2 - TRBV2 - CASSGDRLTGELFF TGTGCCAGCAGTGGTGATCGACTCACCGGGGAGCTGTTTTTT
TRBJ2-6 TRBD1 TRBV7-3 once CASSLTPPGQGSGANVLTF TGTGCCAGCAGCTTAACCCCCCCGGGACAGGGGTCTGGGGCCAACGTCCTGACTTTC
TRBJ2-7 - TRBV6-5 - CASSYSLVQGINEQYF TGTGCCAGCAGTTACTCCCTCGTCCAGGGTATAAACGAGCAGTACTTC
TRBJ2-5 TRBD2 TRBV6-1 few CASSPSSGGQETQYF TGTGCCAGCAGTCCCTCCTCGGGGGGGCAAGAGACCCAGTACTTC
TRBJ2-1 TRBD2 TRBV9 - CASSENGGSSYNEQFF TGTGCCAGCAGCGAAAACGGGGGGAGCTCCTACAATGAGCAGTTCTTC
TRBJ1-5 - TRBV6-1 - CASSVRTDSNQPQHF TGTGCCAGCAGTGTAAGGACAGATAGCAATCAGCCCCAGCATTTT
TRBJ2-5 - TRBV6-5 - CASSVGVVGQETQYF TGTGCCAGCAGTGTCGGGGTAGTGGGGCAAGAGACCCAGTACTTC
TRBJ2-3 - TRBV6-5 - CASSPSTDTQYF TGTGCCAGCAGCCCGAGCACAGATACGCAGTATTTT
TRBJ2-2 TRBD1 TRBV6-1 once CASSGAPGQKNTGELFF TGTGCCAGCAGTGGTGCTCCGGGACAGAAGAACACCGGGGAGCTGTTTTTT
TRBJ2-1 - TRBV7-6 - CASSLEEGVNFYEQFF TGTGCCAGCAGCTTAGAAGAAGGAGTTAACTTTTATGAGCAGTTCTTC
TRBJ1-2 - TRBV6-5 - CASSYGRSSGYTF TGTGCCAGCAGTTACGGCAGGTCCTCTGGCTACACCTTC
TRBJ1-2 - TRBV9 - CASSDGGNYGYTF TGTGCCAGCAGCGACGGGGGGAACTATGGCTACACCTTC
TRBJ1-2 TRBD1 TRBV10-3 - CAISATGQNYGYTF TGTGCCATCAGTGCGACAGGGCAGAACTATGGCTACACCTTC
TRBJ2-7 TRBD2 TRBV4-2 once CASSQASGMSYEQYF TGTGCCAGCAGCCAAGCAAGCGGGATGTCCTACGAGCAGTACTTC
TRBJ1-1 - TRBV6-5 - CASSPAGGGSEAFF TGTGCCAGCAGTCCGGCGGGGGGGGGCTCTGAAGCTTTCTTT
TRBJ2-3 TRBD2 TRBV11-3 - CASSGSLPGGGVTDTQYF TGTGCCAGCAGCGGATCCCTCCCTGGCGGGGGGGTGACAGATACGCAGTATTTT
TRBJ2-3 - TRBV6-6 - CASKGGMDDTQYF TGTGCCAGCAAGGGGGGGATGGATGATACGCAGTATTTT
TRBJ2-1 - TRBV18 - CASSPPTSHNEQFF TGTGCCAGCTCACCCCCCACTAGTCACAATGAGCAGTTCTTC
TRBJ2-1 TRBD1 TRBV7-7 - CASSLVFTGAYNEQFF TGTGCCAGCAGCTTAGTTTTTACAGGGGCCTACAATGAGCAGTTCTTC
TRBJ1-1 - TRBV14 once CASSPRVGGEAFF TGTGCCAGCAGCCCCCGGGTGGGAGGAGAAGCTTTCTTT
TRBJ2-1 TRBD2 TRBV9 once CASSVVPSGSNEQFF TGTGCCAGCAGCGTAGTCCCTAGCGGGAGCAATGAGCAGTTCTTC
TRBJ2-1 - TRBV7-3 - CASSLEAGAYNEQFF TGTGCCAGCAGCTTAGAGGCGGGTGCCTACAATGAGCAGTTCTTC
TRBJ1-1 TRBD1 TRBV19 - CASSPGTGAEAFF TGTGCCAGTAGTCCAGGGACAGGGGCTGAAGCTTTCTTT
TRBJ2-1 TRBD2 TRBV7-3 - CASSLGGGATYNEQFF TGTGCCAGCAGCTTAGGCGGGGGGGCGACGTACAATGAGCAGTTCTTC
TRBJ2-5 - TRBV9 - CASSAGGSQETQYF TGTGCCAGCAGCGCCGGGGGATCCCAAGAGACCCAGTACTTC
TRBJ2-2 - TRBV4-1 - CASSQVLARGELFF TGCGCCAGCAGCCAAGTATTAGCCCGCGGGGAGCTGTTTTTT
TRBJ2-3 - TRBV19 - CASTLPWLDTQYF TGTGCCAGTACTCTACCGTGGTTAGATACGCAGTATTTT
TRBJ1-2 - TRBV7-3 - CASSFDRVSGYTF TGTGCCAGCAGCTTCGACCGGGTCTCGGGCTACACCTTC
TRBJ2-5 TRBD1 TRBV29-1 - CSVGQGETQYF TGCAGCGTTGGACAGGGAGAGACCCAGTACTTC
TRBJ2-1 TRBD2 TRBV4-1 - CASSQGTSGGYNEQFF TGCGCCAGCAGCCAAGGGACTAGCGGAGGATACAATGAGCAGTTCTTC
TRBJ1-6 TRBD1 TRBV7-8 - CASRSDRVSPLHF TGTGCCAGCAGAAGCGACAGGGTTTCACCCCTCCACTTT
TRBJ2-1 TRBD2 TRBV27 - CASSPRAGGSYNEQFF TGTGCCAGCAGTCCCCGAGCGGGGGGCTCCTACAATGAGCAGTTCTTC
TRBJ2-4 TRBD2 TRBV7-8 few CASSLGAGENIQYF TGTGCCAGCAGCTTAGGAGCGGGGGAAAACATTCAGTACTTC
TRBJ1-5 TRBD1 TRBV18 - CASSPQGTGATSNQPQHF TGTGCCAGCTCACCACAGGGGACAGGGGCGACTAGCAATCAGCCCCAGCATTTT
TRBJ2-7 - TRBV7-9 - CASSSGGTYEQYF TGTGCCAGCAGCTCTGGGGGGACCTACGAGCAGTACTTC
TRBJ1-4 - TRBV7-9 - CASSPPGSGEKLFF TGTGCCAGCAGCCCACCGGGGTCAGGTGAAAAACTGTTTTTT